Below are 20 T cell receptor beta chains sequenced from a single sample in a study of blood T cells in healthy people across ages. Alongside a J-beta primer mix, a sample-barcoded 5' primer served in a second PCR lasting about 6 to 11 cycles. One entry per CDR3 protein results from TCRdb running MiXCR on the 5' RACE reads. Of hundreds of thousands of distinct CDR3 sequences listed, about 55% are singletons. Material for sequencing was blood. These receptors were collected from a man older than 75 in good health.

The rearrangement links TRBV3-1 to TRBJ1-5; TRBD1 matches 7 bases. With 0 bases clipped from V and 2 bases from J, the junction kept 4 bases outside the gene matches. Germline CDR1 is LGHDT and CDR2 is YNNKEL (reference sequence). The CDR3 is 16 amino acids. This CDR3 reads CASSQEGGHGNQPQHF. The DNA of the CDR3 is TGTGCCAGCAGCCAAGAAGGGGGCCACGGCAATCAGCCCCAGCATTTT.

This clonotype has just one count. The chain recombines TRBV5-1 with TRBJ1-5, with 7 nucleotides matching TRBD1. There are 13 residues in the CDR3. V lost 4 bases and J lost 5; bases outside the gene matches: 3. Germline CDR1 is SGHRS and CDR2 is YFSETQ. The CDR3, as DNA: TGCGCCAGCAGCCGGGACAGCGATCAGCCCCAGCATTTT. This gives the protein CASSRDSDQPQHF.

The rearrangement joins TRBV5-5 to TRBJ2-7; tentative D call: TRBD2 (6 bases). The length of the CDR3 is 15 residues. Germline assignment: CDR1 SGHKS and CDR2 YYEKEE (reference sequence). The V and J ends lost 3 bases and 3 bases respectively, with 16 bases between them. The CDR3 region is CASSSNLAVIYEQYF. The CDR3 DNA is TGTGCCAGCAGCTCCAACTTAGCGGTGATCTACGAGCAGTACTTC.

The chain links TRBV27 to TRBJ2-3; D remains ambiguous. V lost 11 bases to trimming and J lost 2 bases, with 23 bases between them. The CDR3 sequence is 16 residues long. CDR1 and CDR2 (germline): MNHEY, SMNVEV (reference sequence). As DNA, the CDR3 is TGTGCCTCCCGGACCCCATATGCTGCCCCCACAGATACGCAGTATTTT. This gives the protein CASRTPYAAPTDTQYF.

In its sample, this clonotype was seen a few times. V is TRBV12-3 or TRBV12-4 and J is TRBJ2-1, with 8 nucleotides matching TRBD2. V lost 2 bases, J lost 2 bases, and 2 bases stayed unmatched. The CDR3 contains 15 residues. In nucleotides, the CDR3 is TGTGCCAGCAGTTTATTGCGGGGGGCCTACAATGAGCAGTTCTTC. As protein: CASSLLRGAYNEQFF.

The chain carries TRBV4-1 and TRBJ1-4; 8 bases are a match to TRBD1. V was pared by 5 bases and J by 4 bases, with 6 bases of the junction left unmatched. CDR3 size: 15 residues. Germline V gene lookup returns CDR1 MGHRA and CDR2 YSYEKL. The CDR3 bases are TGCGCCAGCAGCTCAGACAGGGGCCATAATGAAAAACTGTTTTTT. Translation gives CASSSDRGHNEKLFF.

V is TRBV24-1 and J is TRBJ2-1, with a weak D call TRBD2 (6 bases). The CDR3 is 16 amino acids. V gave up 4 bases and J gave up 6 bases, with 18 bases separating them. Germline V gene lookup returns CDR1 KGHDR and CDR2 SFDVKD. The CDR3 loop is CATSDSTSRTINEQFF. The CDR3 DNA reads TGTGCCACCAGTGACTCTACTAGCAGGACGATCAATGAGCAGTTCTTC.

As DNA, the CDR3 is TGTGCCAGCACCAACAGGGGGACACAAGAGACCCAGTACTTC. Residues: CASTNRGTQETQYF. This chain connects TRBV7-2 to TRBJ2-5; TRBD1 matches at 8 bases. Germline V CDR1 and CDR2: SGHTA, FQGNSA. The trim removed 7 bases at V and 2 bases at J, leaving 6 bases unmatched. The CDR3 has 14 residues. Full variable domain (rest looked up from reference TRBV7-2 and TRBJ2-5): GAGVSQSPSNKVTEKGKDVELRCDPISGHTALYWYRQSLGQGLEFLIYFQGNSAPDKSGLPSDRFSAERTGGSVSTLTIQRTQQEDSAVYLCASTNRGTQETQYFGPGTRLLVL.

The chain employs TRBV15 and TRBJ2-3; D is undetermined. V shed 9 bases and J shed 0 bases, with 7 bases lying between them. Germline loops: CDR1 LNHNV, CDR2 YYDKDF (reference sequence). The CDR3 has 12 amino acids. In nucleotides, the CDR3 is TGTGCCACTTCAAGGAGCACAGATACGCAGTATTTT. Translated: CATSRSTDTQYF.

V usage is TRBV27 and J usage is TRBJ2-3; 13 positions match TRBD2. Per the germline V gene, CDR1 is MNHEY and CDR2 is SMNVEV (reference sequence). The CDR3 totals 18 residues. Losses at the gene ends were 4 bases for V and 14 bases for J; bases not matched to a gene: 21. As DNA, the CDR3 is TGTGCCAGCAGTTCGCCACGACTAGCGGGAGGAGGGCACAGAGACGCGTATTTT. It translates to CASSSPRLAGGGHRDAYF.

This chain links TRBV7-2 with TRBJ2-7; weak D call: TRBD2 (6 bases). This CDR3 has 14 amino acids. Trimming removed 5 bases at V and 2 bases at J, with 13 bases between. Germline V gene sequence: CDR1 SGHTA, CDR2 FQGNSA. The chain's CDR3 is CASSAGRTTYEQYF. The CDR3 region has the DNA TGTGCCAGCAGCGCGGGGCGGACTACCTACGAGCAGTACTTC.

The V call is TRBV6-2 or TRBV6-3, the J call TRBJ2-5, with TRBD2 matching 10 bases. With 4 bases clipped from V and 11 bases from J, the junction kept 16 bases outside the gene matches. The CDR3 consists of 16 residues. Germline V gives CDR1 MNHEY, CDR2 SVGEGT. The CDR3 is CASSSPASGSIHEQYF. In DNA, the CDR3 is TGTGCCAGCAGTTCCCCAGCTAGCGGGAGTATCCATGAGCAGTACTTC.

The chain joins TRBV7-2 to TRBJ2-4, with D perhaps given as TRBD1 or TRBD2 (5 bases each). V was trimmed by 5 bases and J by 3 bases, leaving 17 bases between them. The germline CDR1 and CDR2 sequences are SGHTA and FQGNSA. The CDR3 has 16 amino acids. This CDR3 is CASSPMGEIGKNIQYF. Here the CDR3 DNA reads TGTGCCAGCAGCCCAATGGGGGAAATTGGCAAAAACATTCAGTACTTC.

This clonotype has more than one count but fewer than ten. The chain uses TRBV5-1 and TRBJ1-2, with no clear D. Per germline, CDR1 SGHRS and CDR2 YFSETQ. The V end was cut by 3 bases, the J end by 4 bases, with 13 bases between. This CDR3 region has 14 residues. The CDR3 DNA reads TGCGCCAGCAGCTCGGCAGGCCCCATCTATGGCTACACCTTC. Protein sequence: CASSSAGPIYGYTF.

In nucleotides, the CDR3 is TGCAGCGTTGACGGAAGCGAACCTGGAAAACTGTTTTTT. Its protein is CSVDGSEPGKLFF. The chain is built from TRBV29-1 and TRBJ1-4; D remains unclear. Germline V gene sequence: CDR1 SQVTM, CDR2 ANQGSEA. Trimming pared 3 bases from V and 10 bases from J, leaving 15 bases between. CDR3 length: 13 amino acids.

V gene TRBV29-1 combines with J gene TRBJ2-5, with TRBD2 as a possible D gene (6 bases). Trimming left V 6 bases short and J 11 bases short, with 19 bases between. The CDR3 is 12 amino acids. The germline V gene has CDR1 SQVTM and CDR2 ANQGSEA. CDR3 DNA: TGCAGCGTGCCCCCGTTGGGAGGCGGGCAGTACTTC. It yields the protein CSVPPLGGGQYF.

This clonotype has a handful of counts. CDR3 in DNA: TGCAGTGCTAGAGCAGTGGCTAGCGGGAGTTCGGGTGAGCAGTTCTTC. Translation gives CSARAVASGSSGEQFF. The chain carries TRBV20-1 and TRBJ2-1; TRBD2 aligns across 10 bases. Germline CDR1 DFQATT, CDR2 SNEGSKA (reference sequence). The CDR3 has 16 residues. V was clipped by 1 base and J by 9 bases; unmatched bases: 12.

The chain is built from TRBV20-1 and TRBJ2-1, with 7 nucleotides matching TRBD2. The germline CDR1 and CDR2 sequences are DFQATT and SNEGSKA (reference sequence). Trimming at V came to 2 bases and at J to 5 bases, leaving 6 bases not matched to a gene. The CDR3 is 14 residues long. The CDR3 protein is CSARKSSGHNEQFF. The CDR3 DNA reads as TGCAGTGCTAGAAAGTCTAGCGGCCACAATGAGCAGTTCTTC.

This clonotype was observed many times. This chain joins TRBV13 and TRBJ2-5; TRBD1 aligns across 7 bases. The junction had 3 bases not matched to a gene; V was cut back by 5 bases and J by 3 bases. The germline V gene encodes CDR1 PRHDT and CDR2 FYEKMQ (reference sequence). There are 13 residues in the CDR3. This CDR3 is CASSPDREETQYF. The CDR3 DNA sequence: TGTGCCAGCAGCCCCGACAGGGAAGAGACCCAGTACTTC.

The gene calls are TRBV6-1 and TRBJ2-1; a possible D gene is TRBD2 (5 bases). The CDR3 runs 15 residues. Germline CDR1 and CDR2: MNHNS and SASEGT. V was clipped by 6 bases and J by 4 bases, with 16 bases between them. CDR3: CASRRHDGVYNEQFF. DNA for the CDR3: TGTGCCAGCAGACGCCACGACGGGGTATACAATGAGCAGTTCTTC.